This is a list of T cell receptor beta chains from one sample in a study of T cell repertoires in cytomegalovirus infection. TCRdb independently ran MiXCR on the reads; one entry per CDR3 protein. The table shows fewer than 950,000 distinct CDR3 sequences, with about 30% occurring only once. No antigen has been identified for these receptors. The starting material was cultured CD8+ T cells from PBMCs, obtained from culture after CMV antigen stimulation. The receptors derive from a human donor in good health (CMV status not recorded). Some clones in this sample may be carry-over from other donors' samples. Both conserved end residues are part of each CDR3. The order of the fields is J gene, V gene, D gene, clone size, CDR3 protein, CDR3 DNA. The D gene is left open where the match is weak. Part of the rows lack a size; the others show once, few, many or a class for expanded clones.

TRBJ2-3 | TRBV27 | . | once | CASKTGTDTQYF | TGTGCCAGCAAGACGGGCACAGATACGCAGTATTTT
TRBJ2-3 | TRBV7-9 | . | . | CASSLVLTDTQYF | TGTGCCAGCAGCTTAGTACTCACAGATACGCAGTATTTT
TRBJ1-2 | TRBV27 | . | few | CASSWGRDMGNYGYTF | TGTGCCAGCAGTTGGGGGCGGGATATGGGGAACTATGGCTACACCTTC
TRBJ2-2 | TRBV6-1 | . | . | CASSPTDTGELFF | TGTGCCAGCAGTCCCACGGACACCGGGGAGCTGTTTTTT
TRBJ2-1 | TRBV15 | . | . | CATSKNWGGLDNEQFF | TGTGCCACCAGCAAAAACTGGGGGGGCCTCGACAATGAGCAGTTCTTC
TRBJ1-5 | TRBV6-6 | . | few | CASSYLGNSNQPQHF | TGTGCCAGCAGTTACTTAGGCAATAGCAATCAGCCCCAGCATTTT
TRBJ1-5 | TRBV19 | . | few | CASSTPGWMVNQPQHF | TGTGCCAGTAGTACGCCCGGGTGGATGGTCAATCAGCCCCAGCATTTT
TRBJ2-1 | TRBV6-5 | TRBD2 | . | CASSYSTAGEDNEQFF | TGTGCCAGCAGTTACTCGACGGCGGGAGAGGACAATGAGCAGTTCTTC
TRBJ1-5 | TRBV19 | . | few | CASSTLDSSDQPQHF | TGTGCCAGTAGTACCCTGGACAGCAGCGATCAGCCCCAGCATTTT
TRBJ2-1 | TRBV9 | . | few | CASSHTYNEQFF | TGTGCCAGCAGCCACACTTACAATGAGCAGTTCTTC
TRBJ2-3 | TRBV7-9 | . | . | CASSLMTSGGHSTDTQYF | TGTGCCAGCAGCTTAATGACTAGTGGGGGGCATAGCACAGATACGCAGTATTTT
TRBJ1-2 | TRBV19 | . | . | CASSPEGTTNHYGYTF | TGTGCCAGTAGTCCCGAAGGGACGACAAACCACTATGGCTACACCTTC
TRBJ2-5 | TRBV7-9 | . | . | CASRPRDSEETQYF | TGTGCCAGCAGACCCCGGGACTCCGAAGAGACCCAGTACTTC
TRBJ2-5 | TRBV4-1 | TRBD2 | . | CASSQDGLRVSGGQTQYF | TGCGCCAGCAGCCAAGATGGTTTGCGGGTTAGCGGGGGACAGACCCAGTACTTC
TRBJ2-1 | TRBV7-2 | . | . | CASSGGTSSYNEQFF | TGTGCCAGCAGCGGTGGGACAAGCTCCTACAATGAGCAGTTCTTC
TRBJ2-1 | TRBV2 | . | . | CASSAGAGVYNEQFF | TGTGCCAGCAGTGCAGGGGCGGGGGTATACAATGAGCAGTTCTTC
TRBJ1-2 | TRBV28 | . | . | CANSPFPSGFAGAADRGYGYTF | TGTGCCAACAGTCCCTTCCCAAGTGGTTTCGCTGGGGCCGCGGACCGGGGCTATGGCTACACCTTC
TRBJ1-2 | TRBV6-1 | . | . | CASSNTTGLNGYTF | TGTGCCAGCAGTAATACGACAGGTTTAAATGGCTACACCTTC
TRBJ1-4 | TRBV12-3/TRBV12-4 | . | . | CASSFWGRTNEKLFF | TGTGCCAGCAGTTTTTGGGGTCGGACTAATGAAAAACTGTTTTTT
TRBJ2-3 | TRBV6-5 | . | . | CASSSTGSPDTQYF | TGTGCCAGCAGTTCTACAGGGAGTCCAGATACGCAGTATTTT
TRBJ2-1 | TRBV12-3/TRBV12-4 | . | many | CASSALGGGIYNEQFF | TGTGCCAGCAGTGCCCTCGGGGGCGGGATCTACAATGAGCAGTTCTTC
TRBJ2-6 | TRBV7-3 | . | many | CASSLTEGGRSGANVLTF | TGTGCCAGCAGCTTAACGGAAGGGGGGCGGTCTGGGGCCAACGTCCTGACTTTC
TRBJ2-1 | TRBV12-3/TRBV12-4 | TRBD1 | . | CASSPDRVGGWVF | TGTGCCAGCAGCCCAGACAGGGTAGGGGGATGGGTCTTC
TRBJ1-5 | TRBV27 | . | . | CASSLSWGLNQPQHF | TGTGCCAGCAGTTTATCGTGGGGTCTCAATCAGCCCCAGCATTTT
TRBJ2-2 | TRBV27 | . | . | CASSPRPSRSPGELFF | TGTGCCAGCAGTCCCCGGCCTAGCAGGTCGCCCGGGGAGCTGTTTTTT
TRBJ1-5 | TRBV6-1 | . | few | CASSLTSLGNQPQHF | TGTGCCAGCAGTCTGACATCTCTAGGGAATCAGCCCCAGCATTTT
TRBJ2-3 | TRBV7-9 | . | many | CASSLESEIFPYTQYF | TGTGCCAGCAGCTTAGAGTCAGAGATATTCCCCTATACGCAGTATTTT
TRBJ1-3 | TRBV15 | . | once | CATSRDKVSGNTIYF | TGTGCCACCAGCAGAGATAAGGTGTCTGGAAACACCATATATTTT
TRBJ1-1 | TRBV19 | . | . | CASSISRARWAEAFF | TGTGCCAGTAGTATTTCAAGGGCAAGGTGGGCTGAAGCTTTCTTT
TRBJ2-1 | TRBV7-6 | TRBD2 | many | CASSFRGGVRNEQFF | TGTGCCAGCAGCTTTCGCGGGGGGGTACGAAATGAGCAGTTCTTC
TRBJ2-2 | TRBV12-3/TRBV12-4 | . | . | CASSFGGLAGELFF | TGTGCCAGCAGTTTTGGGGGGCTGGCCGGGGAGCTGTTTTTT
TRBJ2-7 | TRBV6-1 | . | few | CASSEFQAAYEQYF | TGTGCCAGCAGTGAATTCCAGGCCGCCTACGAGCAGTACTTC
TRBJ1-1 | TRBV19 | TRBD1 | . | CASSIVPDRDTEAFF | TGTGCCAGTAGTATAGTCCCCGACAGGGACACTGAAGCTTTCTTT
TRBJ1-1 | TRBV27 | . | few | CASLTSQQGRAEAFF | TGTGCCAGCCTGACATCGCAACAGGGAAGGGCTGAAGCTTTCTTT
TRBJ2-7 | TRBV19 | TRBD2 | . | CASSLTSVDYYEQYF | TGTGCCAGTAGCTTGACTAGCGTCGATTACTACGAGCAGTACTTC
TRBJ1-4 | TRBV2 | . | many | CASSGNEKLFF | TGTGCCAGCTCAGGGAATGAAAAACTGTTTTTT
TRBJ1-2 | TRBV7-6 | . | . | CASSFYEGDYGYTF | TGTGCCAGCAGCTTTTACGAGGGGGACTATGGCTACACCTTC
TRBJ1-2 | TRBV19 | TRBD1 | . | CASTRGFNYGYTF | TGTGCCAGTACCAGGGGGTTTAACTATGGCTACACCTTC
TRBJ2-6 | TRBV11-1 | . | many | CASSLAASGANVLTF | TGTGCCAGCAGCTTAGCTGCCTCTGGGGCCAACGTCCTGACTTTC
TRBJ1-1 | TRBV10-3 | . | few | CAIAGASTEAFF | TGTGCCATCGCAGGGGCGAGCACTGAAGCTTTCTTT
TRBJ2-1 | TRBV7-6 | . | . | CASSPQGREQFF | TGTGCCAGCAGCCCTCAGGGGAGAGAGCAGTTCTTC
TRBJ2-1 | TRBV7-2 | TRBD2 | many | CASSPQHNPLSGASYNEQFF | TGTGCCAGCAGCCCACAACACAATCCCCTAAGCGGGGCTTCCTACAATGAGCAGTTCTTC
TRBJ1-2 | TRBV5-4 | . | . | CASSRPDKGQGYTF | TGTGCCAGCAGCAGGCCGGACAAAGGGCAGGGCTACACCTTC
TRBJ1-1 | TRBV5-6 | . | . | CASSLAFELDPRGTEAFF | TGTGCCAGCAGCTTGGCATTTGAGTTGGACCCTCGGGGCACTGAAGCTTTCTTT
TRBJ2-2 | TRBV5-4 | TRBD1 | . | CASRAPGQGNTGELFF | TGTGCCAGCAGAGCACCGGGACAGGGGAACACCGGGGAGCTGTTTTTT
TRBJ1-1 | TRBV10-1 | . | few | CASSNDRYTEAFF | TGCGCCAGCAGTAATGACAGATACACTGAAGCTTTCTTT
TRBJ2-1 | TRBV12-5 | TRBD1 | . | CASGLVKGAMNEQFF | TGTGCTAGTGGTTTGGTGAAGGGGGCGATGAATGAGCAGTTCTTC
TRBJ2-1 | TRBV5-4 | . | . | CASSFWSDEQFF | TGTGCCAGCAGTTTTTGGAGCGATGAGCAGTTCTTC
TRBJ1-1 | TRBV6-1 | . | once | CASSDGVRDTEAFF | TGTGCCAGCAGTGACGGGGTTAGGGACACTGAAGCTTTCTTT
TRBJ2-7 | TRBV7-9 | . | once | CASSLGAGIYEQYF | TGTGCCAGCAGCTTAGGGGCGGGAATCTACGAGCAGTACTTC
TRBJ2-3 | TRBV7-2 | . | many | CASSLGVGSDTQYF | TGTGCCAGCAGCTTAGGGGTCGGCTCAGATACGCAGTATTTT
TRBJ1-2 | TRBV7-2 | . | . | CASSLVGGDYGYTF | TGTGCCAGCAGCTTAGTGGGAGGGGACTATGGCTACACCTTC
TRBJ1-6 | TRBV7-2 | . | many | CASSPIQISSYNSPLHF | TGTGCCAGCAGCCCTATACAGATAAGCTCCTATAATTCACCCCTCCACTTT
TRBJ2-7 | TRBV7-7 | . | . | CANSPWASLNGEQYF | TGTGCTAACAGTCCCTGGGCCTCCCTAAATGGGGAGCAGTACTTC
TRBJ2-7 | TRBV7-9 | . | few | CASSLAQHRYSYEQYF | TGTGCCAGCAGCTTAGCGCAACACAGGTACTCCTACGAGCAGTACTTC
TRBJ1-1 | TRBV6-6 | . | few | CASSLRQAPGGEAFF | TGTGCCAGCAGTCTACGACAGGCCCCGGGGGGGGAAGCTTTCTTT
TRBJ2-2 | TRBV7-9 | TRBD1 | few | CASSDRDSRTGELFF | TGTGCCAGCAGCGACCGGGACAGTAGAACCGGGGAGCTGTTTTTT
TRBJ1-1 | TRBV6-1 | . | once | CASPPATQVWFTEAFF | TGTGCCAGCCCACCCGCTACTCAGGTGTGGTTCACTGAAGCTTTCTTT
TRBJ2-7 | TRBV12-3/TRBV12-4 | . | . | CASSLAYYEQYF | TGTGCCAGCAGTTTAGCCTACTACGAGCAGTACTTC
TRBJ1-5 | TRBV7-3 | TRBD1 | . | CASSLQGEPQHF | TGTGCCAGCAGCCTTCAGGGGGAGCCCCAGCATTTT